This is a list of T cell receptor beta chains from one sample in a study of cytomegalovirus exposure and HLA in healthy donors. Libraries were prepared by immunoSEQ multiplex PCR; TCRdb keeps only in-frame clonotypes and omits some of them. The table shows over 150,000 clones, with around 70% occurring only once. The material sequenced was PBMCs. These receptors all come from a man aged 30 to 45 in good health and CMV-seronegative. The CDR3 runs from the conserved cysteine through the conserved F or W. A clone size is listed for some rows: how often the clone was seen (once, few, many), or a class if it is expanded.

v_call: TRBV6-1
clone_size: few
cdr3_length: 16
j_call: TRBJ2-7
cdr3_aa: CASSERVTGSYNEQYF

v_call: TRBV5-1
clone_size: -
cdr3_length: 14
j_call: TRBJ1-4
cdr3_aa: CASTTGLANEKLFF

v_call: TRBV5-1
clone_size: -
cdr3_length: 14
j_call: TRBJ1-2
cdr3_aa: CASSLDRGNYGYTF

v_call: TRBV5-1
clone_size: -
cdr3_length: 12
j_call: TRBJ1-2
cdr3_aa: CASSFQGDGYPF

v_call: TRBV5-1
clone_size: -
cdr3_length: 14
j_call: TRBJ2-2
cdr3_aa: CASSLFANTGELFF

v_call: TRBV28
clone_size: -
cdr3_length: 14
j_call: TRBJ1-3
cdr3_aa: CASSPTTSGNTIYF

v_call: TRBV6-1
clone_size: -
cdr3_length: 15
j_call: TRBJ2-7
cdr3_aa: CASMTGTGGAYEQYF

v_call: TRBV10-3
clone_size: -
cdr3_length: 12
j_call: TRBJ2-5
cdr3_aa: CAISESEETQYF

v_call: TRBV28
clone_size: -
cdr3_length: 15
j_call: TRBJ1-5
cdr3_aa: CASSFGHYSNQPQHF

v_call: TRBV27
clone_size: -
cdr3_length: 17
j_call: TRBJ2-7
cdr3_aa: CASSFKRSGKSSYEQYF

v_call: TRBV4-2
clone_size: -
cdr3_length: 17
j_call: TRBJ2-2
cdr3_aa: CASSQPSAGGPTGELFF

v_call: TRBV15
clone_size: -
cdr3_length: 13
j_call: TRBJ1-5
cdr3_aa: CATGARDNQPQHF

v_call: TRBV2
clone_size: -
cdr3_length: 15
j_call: TRBJ1-2
cdr3_aa: CASSGGAIGVYGYTF

v_call: TRBV15
clone_size: -
cdr3_length: 17
j_call: TRBJ1-2
cdr3_aa: CATSRATDRGEDYGYPF

v_call: TRBV7-8
clone_size: once
cdr3_length: 11
j_call: TRBJ2-3
cdr3_aa: CASSFLDTQYF

v_call: TRBV7-2
clone_size: -
cdr3_length: 16
j_call: TRBJ2-5
cdr3_aa: CASSASSGGAYETQYF

v_call: TRBV5-1
clone_size: -
cdr3_length: 15
j_call: TRBJ2-5
cdr3_aa: CASSLLAELRGTQYF

v_call: TRBV19
clone_size: -
cdr3_length: 14
j_call: TRBJ2-7
cdr3_aa: CASSMSQGAYEQYF

v_call: TRBV13
clone_size: -
cdr3_length: 15
j_call: TRBJ2-7
cdr3_aa: CASSPSLRPTYEQYF

v_call: TRBV5-4
clone_size: -
cdr3_length: 14
j_call: TRBJ2-5
cdr3_aa: CASSLGEVEETQYF

v_call: TRBV6-4
clone_size: -
cdr3_length: 14
j_call: TRBJ1-1
cdr3_aa: CASRDSLMNTEAFF

v_call: TRBV18
clone_size: -
cdr3_length: 14
j_call: TRBJ1-2
cdr3_aa: CASSTDRANYGYTF

v_call: TRBV30
clone_size: -
cdr3_length: 16
j_call: TRBJ1-5
cdr3_aa: CAWSPSGTGGSQPQHF

v_call: TRBV15
clone_size: -
cdr3_length: 15
j_call: TRBJ2-7
cdr3_aa: CATSREGTLSYEQYF

v_call: TRBV7-3
clone_size: -
cdr3_length: 13
j_call: TRBJ2-5
cdr3_aa: CASSLGGEETQYF

v_call: TRBV30
clone_size: -
cdr3_length: 14
j_call: TRBJ1-6
cdr3_aa: CAWSAAGDSSPLHF

v_call: TRBV5-5
clone_size: few
cdr3_length: 15
j_call: TRBJ2-3
cdr3_aa: CASRTILAGTDTQYF

v_call: TRBV4-2
clone_size: -
cdr3_length: 17
j_call: TRBJ1-4
cdr3_aa: CASSQETGVRGNEKLFF

v_call: TRBV7-2
clone_size: -
cdr3_length: 15
j_call: TRBJ2-5
cdr3_aa: CASSTRQGAWETQYF

v_call: TRBV7-2
clone_size: -
cdr3_length: 12
j_call: TRBJ2-7
cdr3_aa: CASSLSGSEQYF

v_call: TRBV10-3
clone_size: -
cdr3_length: 13
j_call: TRBJ1-5
cdr3_aa: CATSRGQNQPQHF

v_call: TRBV18
clone_size: -
cdr3_length: 15
j_call: TRBJ1-3
cdr3_aa: CASSHGPNVINTIYF

v_call: TRBV7-9
clone_size: -
cdr3_length: 13
j_call: TRBJ2-5
cdr3_aa: CVSSLDEGETQYF

v_call: TRBV5-4
clone_size: -
cdr3_length: 14
j_call: TRBJ1-1
cdr3_aa: CASSLQGLDTEAFF

v_call: TRBV28
clone_size: -
cdr3_length: 14
j_call: TRBJ1-5
cdr3_aa: CASRVGTANQPQHF

v_call: TRBV27
clone_size: -
cdr3_length: 16
j_call: TRBJ2-7
cdr3_aa: CASSHRGSGGYYEQYF

v_call: TRBV2
clone_size: few
cdr3_length: 15
j_call: TRBJ2-7
cdr3_aa: CASSELRDTSYEQYF

v_call: TRBV7-9
clone_size: -
cdr3_length: 16
j_call: TRBJ1-1
cdr3_aa: CASSSAPTSGRTEAFF

v_call: TRBV29-1
clone_size: -
cdr3_length: 14
j_call: TRBJ2-7
cdr3_aa: CSVESGQGDYEQYF

v_call: TRBV2
clone_size: -
cdr3_length: 12
j_call: TRBJ2-5
cdr3_aa: CASTADQETQYF

v_call: TRBV4-2
clone_size: -
cdr3_length: 14
j_call: TRBJ1-1
cdr3_aa: CASSPDNMNTEAFF

v_call: TRBV7-2
clone_size: -
cdr3_length: 17
j_call: TRBJ1-1
cdr3_aa: CASSFQPTGIGGTETFF

v_call: TRBV4-2
clone_size: -
cdr3_length: 15
j_call: TRBJ2-1
cdr3_aa: CASSQDSRIYNEQFF

v_call: TRBV6-1
clone_size: -
cdr3_length: 13
j_call: TRBJ1-5
cdr3_aa: CASSNRESQPQHF